A selection of T cell receptor beta chains follows, all from one sample in a study of CXCR3-negative and CXCR3-positive naive CD8 T cells. From the 5' RACE reads, TCRdb lists one entry per CDR3 protein and no DNA. Its listing shows about 22,000 distinct CDR3 sequences. The sample consisted of memory CD8+ T cells from blood. Receptors originate from a human donor in good health. Some clones in this sample may be carry-over from other donors' samples. The CDR3 runs from the conserved cysteine through the conserved F or W.

J gene,V gene,CDR3 protein
TRBJ2-3,TRBV29-1,CSVEGIHASTDTQYF
TRBJ2-7,TRBV16,CASSGTGAEQYF
TRBJ2-1,TRBV7-3,CASSFGLAGGPSEQFF
TRBJ1-5,TRBV7-8,CASSPTKAGVVQPQHF
TRBJ2-5,TRBV7-2,CASSALDEETQYF
TRBJ2-7,TRBV5-1,CASSLAKNHKGEQYF
TRBJ1-4,TRBV29-1,CSVWEQGGEKLFF
TRBJ2-1,TRBV20-1,CSARGTSGSSEQFF
TRBJ2-7,TRBV20-1,CSARDAGERAYEQYF
TRBJ2-5,TRBV5-6,CASSWIGGETQYF
TRBJ2-1,TRBV28,CASSKRGTGGPYNEQFF
TRBJ2-7,TRBV7-9,CASSNGLVFYEQYF
TRBJ2-1,TRBV3-2,CASSSETSRFLNEQFF
TRBJ2-1,TRBV5-1,CASSLGLAGVDEQFF
TRBJ1-1,TRBV19,CASSRGTGAGRTEAFF
TRBJ2-5,TRBV29-1,CSVSSVEETQYF
TRBJ2-3,TRBV28,CASSLRDRTPSSTDTQYF